The 12 T cell receptor beta chains presented below share a single source sample, sequenced in a study of tumor and adjacent non-tumor tissue in lung cancer. Three rounds of nested PCR, following a modified ARM-PCR protocol, produced the TCRbeta library. TCRdb re-analysed the multiplex PCR reads in MiXCR, keeping a single row per CDR3 protein. Of about 110,000 distinct CDR3 sequences listed, approximately 80% are singletons. RNA was extracted from bulk tissue without any cell sorting. Input material: lung tumor tissue. The receptors derive from a man in his sixties or seventies with non-small cell lung cancer.

The J gene is TRBJ1-1, the V gene TRBV7-8; D uncertain. The germline CDR1 and CDR2 sequences are SGHVS and FQNEAQ. The CDR3 is made up of 13 amino acids. The CDR3 DNA reads TGTATAAGCAGCTTAACCATTGGCACTGAAGCTTTCTTT. It is translated as CISSLTIGTEAFF.

Worth noting for this clonotype: The junction departs from the called germline gene at one end, perhaps through a read error. The rearrangement joins TRBV4-3 to TRBJ2-1, with 7 bases fitting TRBD2. The CDR3 sequence is 15 residues long. Germline V gene data show CDR1 as LGHNA and CDR2 as YSLEER. This chain's CDR3 is CASSHRLANYNEHFF. CDR3 DNA sequence: TGCGCCAGCAGCCACAGACTAGCTAATTACAATGAGCATTTCTTC.

In this sample, this clonotype turned up a few times. Since a much larger clone is just one base distant, this may be a read error. The rearrangement uses TRBV7-2 and TRBJ1-2, with D perhaps matching TRBD1 (5 bases). This CDR3 comprises 14 residues. V was clipped by 7 bases and J by 6 bases, with 18 bases between them. The germline CDR1 and CDR2 sequences are SGHTA and FQGNSA. CDR3 amino acids: CASTERTWRHGYTF. The CDR3 DNA follows: TGTGCCAGCACCGAAAGGACATGGCGTCATGGCTACACCTTC.

The V call is TRBV10-2, the J call TRBJ1-1; 10 bases line up with TRBD1. V was pared by 5 bases and J by 12 bases, with 18 bases of the junction left unmatched. The CDR3 sequence is 16 residues long. Germline V CDR1 and CDR2: WSHSY, SAAADI. The CDR3, as DNA: TGCGCCAGCAGTCCAGGGGACAGGGGAATGGGCACTGGAACTTTCTTT. Its translation is CASSPGDRGMGTGTFF.

In regard to this clonotype: Mismatch with germline at one junction end may stem from a read error. The V and J genes are TRBV29-1 and TRBJ2-7; tentative D call: TRBD1 (6 bases). Germline CDR1 is SQVTM and CDR2 is ANQGSEA. The CDR3 runs to 16 residues. CDR3 DNA: TGCAGCGTCGTCAGCCCCCCGGGACATATATCCTACGAACAGTACTTC. Its protein product is CSVVSPPGHISYEQYF.

The chain couples TRBV29-1 to TRBJ2-5; possible D gene TRBD2, 7 bases. The CDR3 sequence is 13 residues long. CDR1 is SQVTM, CDR2 ANQGSEA, per germline. The CDR3 spells CTLGGGLQETQYF. The CDR3, as DNA: TGCACCTTAGGGGGGGGCTTGCAAGAGACCCAGTACTTC.

For this clonotype: The CDR3 end shows no conserved phenylalanine or tryptophan, and so a read error is likely. Here the CDR3 reads CASSLGQGTDQPQHL. The CDR3 DNA is TGCGCCAGCAGTCTAGGACAGGGCACCGATCAGCCACAGCATTTA. The V and J genes are TRBV5-1 and TRBJ1-5; 8 bases map to TRBD1. Germline V lookup: CDR1 SGHRS, CDR2 YFSETQ. The CDR3 spans 15 residues.

On this clonotype: The missing conserved phenylalanine or tryptophan at the end of this CDR3 makes a read error likely. The genes are TRBV12-5 and TRBJ1-2, with D maybe TRBD1 (6 bases). Germline V gene lookup returns CDR1 LGHNT and CDR2 FRNRAP. The CDR3 extends over 13 amino acids. DNA of the CDR3: TGTACTAGTGGCCGCACTGACAGGAGTGGCTACACCTCC. Translation: CTSGRTDRSGYTS.

This clonotype was seen a single time. The CDR3 carries no conserved terminal phenylalanine or tryptophan, so it likely arises from a read error. V gene TRBV6-1 combines with J gene TRBJ1-5, with 8 bases aligning to TRBD1. CDR1 is MNHNS and CDR2 is SASEGT in the germline V gene. CDR3 length equals 12 residues. CDR3 DNA: TGTGCCCGTTGGACAGGGAATCAGTCCCAGCATATT. Protein: CARWTGNQSQHI.

Details on this clonotype: The junction shows a germline mismatch at one end, possibly a read error. This chain uses TRBV11-3 with TRBJ2-3, with D uncertain. The V gene's germline CDR1 is SGHNT and CDR2 YENEEA. The CDR3 covers 15 residues. The CDR3 loop reads CASTRREVSKDTQYF. The CDR3 DNA sequence: TGTGCCAGCACCCGTCGAGAAGTAAGCAAAGATACGCAATATTTT.

Turning to this clonotype: One end of the junction varies from germline; a read error may be responsible. The chain joins TRBV11-1 to TRBJ1-2; D unclear. The germline CDR1 and CDR2 sequences are SGHAT and FQDESV (reference sequence). The CDR3 is 12 residues long. The CDR3 sequence is CSSTLYRYSYTF. DNA for the CDR3: TGTTCCAGCACCTTATACAGATATAGCTACACCTTC. The entire variable domain, with the rest obtained from reference TRBV11-1 and TRBJ1-2, is as follows: EAEVAQSPRYKITEKSQAVAFWCDPISGHATLYWYRQILGQGPELLVQFQDESVVDDSQLPKDRFSAERLKGVDSTLKIQPAELGDSAMYLCSSTLYRYSYTFGSGTRLTVV.

Points on this clonotype: At one of its ends the junction is not consistent with the germline gene, which may arise from a read error. This sequence joins TRBV10-3 and TRBJ2-5; D is uncertain. Germline CDR1 reads ENHRY; CDR2 reads SYGVKD. This CDR3 comprises 13 residues. CDR3 protein: CAISEGIREAQYF. The CDR3 nucleotides read TGTGCCATCAGTGAGGGGATCCGAGAGGCCCAGTACTTC.